The 27 T cell receptor beta chains in this list originate from one sample, sequenced in a study of T cells in Graves' hyperthyroidism and ophthalmopathy. TCR beta CDR3 region amplification was performed from RNA transcripts. The HTBI set primed first-round TCR CDR3 RT-PCR. TCRdb re-derived calls from the multiplex PCR reads in MiXCR, one entry per CDR3 protein. The table lists 450,000 to 600,000 distinct CDR3 sequences, 14% of them singletons. Specimen: blood. Receptor source: a woman aged 40 to 50 with Graves' hyperthyroidism.

The CDR3 loop is CASSDWQAAYSNQPQHF. Written as DNA, the CDR3 is TGTGCCAGCAGTGATTGGCAGGCGGCTTATAGCAATCAGCCCCAGCATTTT. This chain uses TRBV6-1 with TRBJ1-5; no clear D gene. The ends were cut back, 3 bases at V and 0 bases at J, with 15 bases in the middle. The CDR3 loop spans 17 amino acids. Germline CDR1 reads MNHNS; CDR2 reads SASEGT.

This clonotype was detected ten times or more. The V call is TRBV5-6, the J call TRBJ2-7; 8 nucleotides match TRBD1. Germline trimming cut 3 bases from V and 6 bases from J; bases unmatched to any gene: 2. CDR1 is SGHDT, CDR2 YYEEEE, per germline. The CDR3 has 12 amino acids. CDR3 protein: CASSSGQGEQYF. The CDR3 DNA reads as TGTGCCAGCAGCTCCGGACAGGGCGAGCAGTACTTC.

This clonotype came up many times. The chain couples TRBV7-9 to TRBJ2-7, with 10 bases lining up with TRBD2. The CDR3 is 19 amino acids. Trimming at V came to 2 bases and at J to 2 bases, leaving 15 bases not matched to a gene. Looked up from germline, CDR1 is SEHNR and CDR2 is FQNEAQ (reference sequence). In DNA form, the CDR3 reads TGTGCCAGCAGCTTAACCGGCTCTTATAGGACTAGCGGACCCTACGAGCAGTACTTC. Protein product: CASSLTGSYRTSGPYEQYF. Full variable domain (remainder filled in from reference TRBV7-9 and TRBJ2-7): DTGVSQNPRHKITKRGQNVTFRCDPISEHNRLYWYRQTLGQGPEFLTYFQNEAQLEKSRLLSDRFSAERPKGSFSTLEIQRTEQGDSAMYLCASSLTGSYRTSGPYEQYFGPGTRLTVT.

This clonotype was detected many times. The chain uses TRBV20-1 and TRBJ2-7, with 10 positions matching TRBD1. The CDR3 sequence is 13 residues long. Germline V lookup: CDR1 DFQATT, CDR2 SNEGSKA (reference sequence). J lost 4 bases, V lost 6 bases, and 6 bases had no gene match. Here the CDR3 reads CSAKTGGVYEQYF. CDR3 DNA sequence: TGCAGTGCGAAGACAGGGGGCGTATACGAGCAGTACTTC.

This clonotype was observed a few times. This chain connects TRBV4-1 to TRBJ2-7, with D tentatively TRBD2 (5 bases). The germline gives CDR1 MGHRA, CDR2 YSYEKL. Trimming cost V 4 bases and J 5 bases, with 18 bases left between them. This CDR3 has 15 residues. Here the CDR3 reads CASSLGRDYQHEQYF. The CDR3 coding sequence is TGCGCCAGCAGCCTCGGACGAGACTATCAGCACGAGCAGTACTTC.

This clonotype appeared many times. The chain combines TRBV5-1 with TRBJ1-1, with D possibly TRBD1 on 6 matching bases. The germline V gene encodes CDR1 SGHRS and CDR2 YFSETQ. Trimming left V 0 bases short and J 8 bases short, with 8 bases between. The CDR3 sequence is 12 residues long. The CDR3 DNA reads TGCGCCAGCAGCTTGGGGACAGAAGAAGCTTTCTTT. Encoded protein: CASSLGTEEAFF.

V and J are TRBV5-5 and TRBJ2-2; 11 bases fit TRBD2. The CDR3 is 17 residues long. V dropped 4 bases and J dropped 0; count of bases not matched to a gene: 5. CDR1 is SGHKS, CDR2 YYEKEE, per germline (reference sequence). The CDR3 loop reads CASSPRTSGPNTGELFF. For the CDR3, the DNA is TGTGCCAGCAGCCCTCGGACTAGCGGGCCGAACACCGGGGAGCTGTTTTTT.

This clonotype was detected many times. CDR3 protein: CASGNSREWDNEQFF. The CDR3 DNA follows: TGTGCCAGTGGTAATAGCAGGGAGTGGGACAATGAGCAGTTCTTC. The chain recombines TRBV19 with TRBJ2-1; possibly TRBD1 or TRBD2 for D (5 bases each). The CDR3 is 15 residues long. Germline V gives CDR1 LNHDA, CDR2 SQIVND (reference sequence). The V and J ends lost 8 bases and 5 bases respectively, with 19 bases between them.

Many counts were recorded for this clonotype. V is TRBV28 and J is TRBJ2-7, with a tentative D call TRBD1 (7 bases). The V gene's germline CDR1 is MDHEN and CDR2 SYDVKM. This CDR3 has 15 amino acids. V dropped 3 bases and J dropped 2 bases, with 14 bases sitting between them. The CDR3 reads CASSLPAGQTYEQYF. As DNA, the CDR3 is TGTGCCAGCAGTTTGCCTGCGGGACAGACCTACGAGCAGTACTTC.

At least ten counts were recorded for this clonotype. J is TRBJ2-1 and V is TRBV3-1; D assignment may be TRBD1 or TRBD2 (5 bases each). Trimming removed 1 base from V and 9 bases from J, with 13 bases in between. There are 14 residues in the CDR3. CDR1 is LGHDT, CDR2 YNNKEL, per germline (reference sequence). CDR3 protein: CASSQGTTGGEQFF. CDR3 bases: TGTGCCAGCAGCCAAGGGACAACTGGAGGTGAGCAGTTCTTC.

This clonotype showed up many times. The V gene is TRBV30, the J gene TRBJ1-5; the match to TRBD1 covers 8 bases. Trimming at V came to 0 bases and at J to 3 bases, leaving 4 bases not matched to a gene. CDR1 and CDR2 from the germline V gene are GTSNPN and SVGIG (reference sequence). There are 15 residues in the CDR3. CDR3 loop: CAWSVAGGYNQPQHF. CDR3 bases: TGTGCCTGGAGTGTAGCAGGGGGCTACAATCAGCCCCAGCATTTT.

In regard to this clonotype: The final CDR3 position lacks the conserved phenylalanine or tryptophan, pointing to a likely read error. This rearrangement joins TRBV28 to TRBJ2-1, with unresolved D. This CDR3 has 13 residues. V lost 4 bases and J lost 2, with 6 bases in between. Germline V gene sequence: CDR1 MDHEN, CDR2 SYDVKM. The CDR3 reads CASSSSAYNEQFL. The CDR3 bases are TGTGCCAGCAGTTCCTCAGCCTACAATGAGCAGTTCCTC.

This clonotype was observed a few times. The chain uses TRBV19 and TRBJ1-1; the D gene is possibly TRBD1 (5 bases). The CDR3 covers 13 residues. The germline V gene has CDR1 LNHDA and CDR2 SQIVND (reference sequence). Trimming took 3 bases from V and 4 from J, leaving 9 bases between them. CDR3 DNA: TGTGCCAGTAGTATCAAAGGGGTCACTGAAGCTTTCTTT. It is translated as CASSIKGVTEAFF.

The chain has TRBV19 and TRBJ2-2; weak D call: TRBD1 (6 bases). CDR3 size: 13 residues. Trimming left V 11 bases short and J 8 bases short, with 18 bases between. CDR1 is LNHDA and CDR2 is SQIVND in the germline V gene (reference sequence). The CDR3 sequence: CAGETGAFGELFF. The DNA of the CDR3 is TGTGCCGGGGAGACAGGCGCTTTTGGGGAGCTGTTTTTT.

The chain has TRBV4-1 and TRBJ2-7, with D perhaps matching TRBD2 (6 bases). The CDR3 runs 16 residues. Deletions cut 4 bases from V and 0 bases from J, with 16 bases between. Germline values: CDR1 MGHRA, CDR2 YSYEKL. The CDR3 DNA reads TGCGCCAGCAGCCCAGAAGTCGGGGGAAGCTCCTACGAGCAGTACTTC. Its translation is CASSPEVGGSSYEQYF.

This rearrangement joins TRBV19 to TRBJ2-7; no reliable D call. The CDR3 sequence is 10 residues long. Germline loops: CDR1 LNHDA, CDR2 SQIVND (reference sequence). V was cut by 3 bases and J by 5 bases, with 2 bases left in between. The CDR3 here is CASSINEQYF. The CDR3 DNA follows: TGTGCCAGTAGTATCAACGAGCAGTACTTC.

In regard to this clonotype: Possible read error: a much larger clone is one base away. V is TRBV6-2 or TRBV6-3 and J is TRBJ2-7; D remains ambiguous. This CDR3 comprises 12 residues. CDR1 MNHEY and CDR2 SVGEGT come from the germline V gene. CDR3 sequence (DNA): TGTGCCAGCAGTTATCCCAGGTACGGGCAGTACTTC. It translates to CASSYPRYGQYF.

The chain couples TRBV5-1 to TRBJ2-5; no clear D. The V and J ends lost 6 bases and 2 bases respectively, with 5 bases between them. Germline lookup yields CDR1 SGHRS and CDR2 YFSETQ. The CDR3 runs to 11 residues. The CDR3 sequence is CASKEQETQYF. CDR3 sequence (DNA): TGCGCCAGCAAGGAACAAGAGACCCAGTACTTC.

The V gene is TRBV27, the J gene TRBJ1-4; 9 bases fit TRBD1. J lost 6 bases, V lost 4 bases, and 6 bases had no gene match. Germline assignment: CDR1 MNHEY and CDR2 SMNVEV (reference sequence). The CDR3 consists of 15 residues. CDR3 region: CASSSYRGLDEKLFF. CDR3 bases: TGTGCCAGCAGTTCCTACAGGGGGCTGGATGAAAAACTGTTTTTT. The complete variable domain, with remaining parts taken from reference TRBV27 and TRBJ1-4, reads EAQVTQNPRYLITVTGKKLTVTCSQNMNHEYMSWYRQDPGLGLRQIYYSMNVEVTDKGDVPEGYKVSRKEKRNFPLILESPSPNQTSLYFCASSSYRGLDEKLFFGSGTQLSVL.

Ten or more counts support this clonotype. The CDR3 region has the DNA TGTGCCAGCAGCTTAACGATCGGGACAGCTCCCTCTGAAAACAATGAGCAGTTCTTC. It specifies CASSLTIGTAPSENNEQFF. The chain has TRBV7-3 and TRBJ2-1; 7 bases fit TRBD1. CDR3 length: 19 residues. Germline assignment: CDR1 SGHTA and CDR2 FQGTGA. V lost 0 bases to trimming and J lost 5 bases; unmatched junction nucleotides: 16.

This clonotype was seen a few times. In nucleotides, the CDR3 is TGTGCCTACAGGACTAGCGGGAGAGTAGCCGGGGAGCTGTTTTTT. Translating it yields CAYRTSGRVAGELFF. This chain connects TRBV30 to TRBJ2-2; TRBD2 aligns across 13 bases. V lost 7 bases, J lost 6 bases, and 8 bases stayed unmatched. CDR3 size: 15 residues. Per the germline V gene, CDR1 is GTSNPN and CDR2 is SVGIG (reference sequence).

This clonotype has at least ten counts. The chain couples TRBV11-2 to TRBJ2-3; TRBD2 aligns across 12 bases. The CDR3 covers 16 residues. Germline V lookup: CDR1 SGHAT, CDR2 FQNNGV. V trimming: 5 bases; J trimming: 2 bases; junction bases outside the gene matches: 5. The CDR3, as DNA: TGTGCCAGCAGCCCACGGACTAGCGGGAACACAGATACGCAGTATTTT. It is translated as CASSPRTSGNTDTQYF.

This clonotype has just a few counts. The V call is TRBV5-1, the J call TRBJ1-4, with 8 bases that match TRBD1. Germline V gene lookup returns CDR1 SGHRS and CDR2 YFSETQ. The V and J ends lost 2 bases and 8 bases, in that order; junction bases with no gene match: 14. There are 17 residues in the CDR3. For the CDR3, the DNA is TGCGCCAGCAGCTTAGGACAGGGACTGTTCCTGAAGGAAAAACTGTTTTTT. Residues: CASSLGQGLFLKEKLFF.

J is TRBJ2-7 and V is TRBV20-1; tentative D call: TRBD2 (6 bases). CDR3 length equals 15 residues. Germline V gene lookup returns CDR1 DFQATT and CDR2 SNEGSKA (reference sequence). V dropped 6 bases and J dropped 2 bases, with 20 bases sitting between them. This CDR3 is CSATGTPRGAYEQYF. The CDR3 DNA sequence: TGCAGTGCAACCGGGACCCCGCGGGGAGCCTACGAGCAGTACTTC.

This clonotype was detected ten times or more. The rearrangement joins TRBV9 to TRBJ1-4; D gene unclear. CDR1 and CDR2 (germline): SGDLS, YYNGEE. Trimming shortened V by 0 bases and J by 6 bases, and 9 bases separated the two germline ends. The CDR3 has 14 residues. CDR3 region: CASSVDGSDEKLFF. CDR3 sequence (DNA): TGTGCCAGCAGCGTAGACGGAAGCGATGAAAAACTGTTTTTT.

The chain recombines TRBV2 with TRBJ2-7, with 7 positions matching TRBD1. Germline V CDR1 and CDR2: SNHLY, FYNNEI. Losses at the gene ends were 7 bases for V and 3 bases for J; bases not matched to a gene: 12. The length of the CDR3 is 15 residues. The chain's CDR3 is CASTTPGGTDYEQYF. CDR3 coding DNA: TGTGCCAGCACCACCCCCGGTGGGACAGACTACGAGCAGTACTTC. The variable domain in full, with the rest retrieved from reference TRBV2 and TRBJ2-7, is EPEVTQTPSHQVTQMGQEVILRCVPISNHLYFYWYRQILGQKVEFLVSFYNNEISEKSEIFDDQFSVERPDGSNFTLKIRSTKLEDSAMYFCASTTPGGTDYEQYFGPGTRLTVT.

This clonotype has at least ten counts. The chain employs TRBV20-1 and TRBJ1-1, with D possibly being TRBD1 (5 bases). The V end lost 0 bases, the J end lost 10 bases, and 12 bases lay between the germline ends. The CDR3 totals 12 residues. The germline V gene has CDR1 DFQATT and CDR2 SNEGSKA (reference sequence). CDR3 bases: TGCAGTGCTAGAGAGGGGACCCTTGCAGCTTTCTTT. It codes for CSAREGTLAAFF.